This T cell receptor beta chain was sequenced for a study of T cells after yellow fever vaccination. Study-level information: Libraries from low-cell-number fractions were prepared with the SMART-Seq v4 Ultra Low Input RNA kit.

Synthesis of TCR cDNA relied on 5'RACE template switching, which attached a universal primer site and UMIs. One entry per CDR3 protein, called by TCRdb with MiXCR from the 5' RACE reads. The sample records over 110,000 distinct CDR3 sequences, 7.7% being singletons. V lost 5 bases, J lost 5 bases, and 6 bases lay in between. The CDR3 is 12 residues long. In germline, CDR1 is MNHEY, CDR2 SMNVEV (reference sequence). Overall study results and limits: FACS-sorted repertoires could harbor abundant contaminating bulk-population clonotypes.

This clonotype appeared many times. Its specificity is not known. The input for sequencing was CD4+ T cells sorted from PBMCs, taken 5 days after the yellow fever booster vaccination. The rearrangement uses TRBV27 and TRBJ2-2; D is unresolved. The sequence derives from a man younger than 45 who received the YFV17D yellow fever vaccine. CDR3: CASSRETGELFF. The CDR3 DNA sequence: TGTGCCAGCAGTAGGGAAACCGGGGAGCTGTTTTTT.